Below are 20 T cell receptor beta chains sequenced from a single sample in a study of T cell repertoires in cytomegalovirus infection. TCRdb analysed the reads with MiXCR anew, one entry per CDR3 protein. This table holds 90,000 to 120,000 distinct CDR3 sequences, under 45% found once. The antigens these receptors bind are not known. Sequencing used CD8+ T cells from cultured PBMCs, obtained from culture after CMV antigen stimulation. These receptors were taken from a human donor in good health (CMV status not recorded). Some clones in this sample may be carry-over from other donors' samples.

The V gene is TRBV12-3 or TRBV12-4, the J gene TRBJ2-7; weak D call: TRBD2 (6 bases). This CDR3 is built from 12 residues. V was cut by 3 bases and J by 5 bases, with 8 bases left in between. CDR3 in amino acids: CASSFGGNEQYF. The CDR3 DNA reads as TGTGCCAGCAGTTTCGGCGGGAACGAGCAGTACTTC.

This clonotype turned up a few times. The chain uses TRBV12-3 or TRBV12-4 and TRBJ1-2, with D perhaps TRBD1 (5 bases). There are 14 residues in the CDR3. V was shortened by 2 bases and J by 4 bases, with 11 bases between the two germline ends. CDR3 DNA sequence: TGTGCCAGCAGTTTAATAGGGGTTGCCTATGGCTACACCTTC. As protein: CASSLIGVAYGYTF.

This clonotype has at least ten counts. J is TRBJ1-1 and V is TRBV27; D is uncertain. The CDR3 is made up of 13 amino acids. With 5 bases removed from V and 7 bases from J, the gap between germline ends came to 14 bases. Germline lookup yields CDR1 MNHEY and CDR2 SMNVEV (reference sequence). This CDR3 reads CASSLSRADEAFF. In nucleotides, the CDR3 is TGTGCCAGCAGTCTGTCCCGCGCTGATGAAGCTTTCTTT.

The genes are TRBV28 and TRBJ2-1; TRBD1 matches at 7 bases. The germline V gene encodes CDR1 MDHEN and CDR2 SYDVKM. The CDR3 has 17 residues. V trimming: 3 bases; J trimming: 0 bases; junction bases outside the gene matches: 8. The CDR3 DNA reads as TGTGCCAGCAGTTTGCTTCATGGGACAGACTCCTACAATGAGCAGTTCTTC. Amino acid sequence: CASSLLHGTDSYNEQFF. Combining the CDR3 with reference TRBV28 and TRBJ2-1 gives the whole variable domain DVKVTQSSRYLVKRTGEKVFLECVQDMDHENMFWYRQDPGLGLRLIYFSYDVKMKEKGDIPEGYSVSREKKERFSLILESASTNQTSMYLCASSLLHGTDSYNEQFFGPGTRLTVL.

The chain recombines TRBV5-6 with TRBJ2-3; the D gene is possibly TRBD1 (5 bases). Per germline, CDR1 SGHDT and CDR2 YYEEEE. With 4 bases removed from V and 2 bases from J, the gap between germline ends came to 17 bases. CDR3 size: 16 residues. The CDR3 loop reads CASSTSPVQDTDTQYF. The CDR3 region has the DNA TGTGCCAGCAGCACCTCTCCGGTACAGGACACAGATACGCAGTATTTT.

This chain's CDR3 is CASTTNTGELFF. DNA for the CDR3: TGTGCCAGCACCACGAACACCGGGGAGCTGTTTTTT. The chain employs TRBV28 and TRBJ2-2; no reliable D call. Trimming stripped 7 bases from V and 0 bases from J, with 3 bases between. This CDR3 spans 12 amino acids. Germline V gene data show CDR1 as MDHEN and CDR2 as SYDVKM.

The CDR3 sequence is CASSLLLGYEQYF. The DNA of the CDR3 is TGTGCCAGCAGCCTCCTACTGGGTTACGAGCAGTACTTC. The chain has TRBV12-3 or TRBV12-4 and TRBJ2-7; D is unresolved. The CDR3 is made up of 13 amino acids. Trimming took 6 bases from V and 4 from J, leaving 13 bases between them.

This clonotype was seen just once. This rearrangement joins TRBV9 to TRBJ1-1; 7 nucleotides match TRBD1. The CDR3 contains 15 residues. The J segment lost 4 bases and the V segment lost 7 bases, leaving 13 bases of the junction unmatched. The germline V gene has CDR1 SGDLS and CDR2 YYNGEE. The CDR3 DNA is TGTGCCAGCCGCCCTTCCAGGCAGGGGGGCACTGAAGCTTTCTTT. Protein sequence: CASRPSRQGGTEAFF.

The rearrangement joins TRBV7-9 to TRBJ2-3; a weak D match, TRBD2 (6 bases). V was trimmed by 6 bases and J by 5 bases, leaving 18 bases between them. This CDR3 contains 15 residues. Germline lookup yields CDR1 SEHNR and CDR2 FQNEAQ (reference sequence). CDR3 protein: CASSFSLGEEDTQYF. The CDR3 DNA is TGTGCCAGCAGTTTCTCTTTGGGGGAGGAAGATACGCAGTATTTT.

This clonotype has just a few counts. The rearrangement joins TRBV5-1 to TRBJ2-5, with D possibly called TRBD1 or TRBD2 (6 bases each). The CDR3 length is 15 residues. The germline V and J ends were trimmed by 2 bases and 0 bases, with 11 bases remaining between them. Looked up from germline, CDR1 is SGHRS and CDR2 is YFSETQ. CDR3 amino acids: CASSLTGADQETQYF. The CDR3 bases are TGCGCCAGCAGCTTAACGGGGGCCGACCAAGAGACCCAGTACTTC.

This clonotype has just a few counts. This chain connects TRBV5-1 to TRBJ2-7, with D maybe TRBD2 (6 bases). This CDR3 contains 14 residues. The germline V gene has CDR1 SGHRS and CDR2 YFSETQ. Deletions cut 0 bases from V and 6 bases from J, with 13 bases between. The CDR3 sequence: CASSLAGGESEQYF. For the CDR3, the DNA is TGCGCCAGCAGCTTGGCCGGGGGAGAGTCCGAGCAGTACTTC.

V gene TRBV19 combines with J gene TRBJ2-3, with 13 bases aligning to TRBD2. Unmatched junction bases numbered 5, after V lost 7 bases and J lost 1 base. Germline V gene data show CDR1 as LNHDA and CDR2 as SQIVND (reference sequence). The CDR3 totals 16 residues. The CDR3 sequence: CASTIGTSGGTDTQYF. The CDR3 DNA follows: TGTGCCAGTACCATTGGGACTAGCGGGGGCACAGATACGCAGTATTTT. The full variable domain, with the rest looked up from reference TRBV19 and TRBJ2-3, is DGGITQSPKYLFRKEGQNVTLSCEQNLNHDAMYWYRQDPGQGLRLIYYSQIVNDFQKGDIAEGYSVSREKKESFPLTVTSAQKNPTAFYLCASTIGTSGGTDTQYFGPGTRLTVL.

Only a few counts were recorded for this clonotype. The genes are TRBV12-3 or TRBV12-4 and TRBJ1-2; D unresolved. CDR3 size: 13 residues. V lost 2 bases to trimming and J lost 7 bases, with 11 bases between them. DNA for the CDR3: TGTGCCAGCAGTTTATCCGTGCTCGGTGGCTACACCTTC. It encodes CASSLSVLGGYTF.

The table lists this clonotype with a few counts. The chain is built from TRBV4-1 and TRBJ1-2; 10 bases agree with TRBD1. The germline gives CDR1 MGHRA, CDR2 YSYEKL. With V trimmed by 1 base and J by 7 bases, 3 bases remained unmatched. This CDR3 is built from 14 residues. In DNA, the CDR3 is TGCGCCAGCAGCCAAGGGGGACAGGGGTCTGGCTACACCTTC. Translated: CASSQGGQGSGYTF.

The V gene is TRBV7-3, the J gene TRBJ2-1; TRBD1 matches 9 bases. V dropped 4 bases and J dropped 6; count of bases not matched to a gene: 7. This CDR3 comprises 15 residues. From germline, CDR1 is SGHTA and CDR2 FQGTGA. The CDR3 bases are TGTGCCAGCAGCTCCGGGACAGGGAGACCCAATGAGCAGTTCTTC. Protein product: CASSSGTGRPNEQFF.

The table lists this clonotype with many counts. CDR3 bases: TGTGCCAGCAGCCTCACAGGGGTCTACAATGAGCAGTTCTTC. Amino acids: CASSLTGVYNEQFF. The gene calls are TRBV7-6 and TRBJ2-1, with 7 bases identical to TRBD1. V was clipped by 5 bases and J by 3 bases; unmatched bases: 4. There are 14 residues in the CDR3. Germline-derived CDR1 and CDR2 are SGHVS and FNYEAQ.

In its sample, this clonotype was seen many times. This chain uses TRBV7-2 with TRBJ2-1; D call uncertain. The germline V gene encodes CDR1 SGHTA and CDR2 FQGNSA. V was shortened by 5 bases and J by 0 bases, with 8 bases between the two germline ends. The CDR3 is made up of 14 amino acids. CDR3 nucleotide sequence: TGTGCCAGCAGCGTCCCCCTCTCCTACAATGAGCAGTTCTTC. Translated: CASSVPLSYNEQFF.

V and J are TRBV2 and TRBJ2-7; D is uncertain. The CDR3 covers 14 residues. Germline CDR1 reads SNHLY; CDR2 reads FYNNEI. Trimming cost V 6 bases and J 1 base, with 13 bases left between them. The CDR3 nucleotides are TGTGCCAGCAGGAAATGGACCGAATCCTACGAGCAGTACTTC. Translated: CASRKWTESYEQYF.

The sample holds a few counts of this clonotype. The chain employs TRBV7-9 and TRBJ2-7; either TRBD1 or TRBD2 may supply D (5 bases each). From germline, CDR1 is SEHNR and CDR2 FQNEAQ (reference sequence). The ends were cut back, 4 bases at V and 2 bases at J, with 12 bases in the middle. This CDR3 region has 14 residues. CDR3: CASSWGTAPYEQYF. CDR3 nucleotides: TGTGCCAGCAGCTGGGGGACGGCGCCCTACGAGCAGTACTTC. The variable domain in full, with the rest retrieved from reference TRBV7-9 and TRBJ2-7, is DTGVSQNPRHKITKRGQNVTFRCDPISEHNRLYWYRQTLGQGPEFLTYFQNEAQLEKSRLLSDRFSAERPKGSFSTLEIQRTEQGDSAMYLCASSWGTAPYEQYFGPGTRLTVT.

V is TRBV5-1 and J is TRBJ1-2, with D hard to call. Trimming cost V 4 bases and J 5 bases, with 18 bases left between them. In germline, CDR1 is SGHRS, CDR2 YFSETQ. CDR3 length: 15 amino acids. The CDR3 protein is CASSPSGREEYGYTF. DNA of the CDR3: TGCGCCAGCAGCCCCTCCGGAAGGGAGGAGTATGGCTACACCTTC. The variable domain in full, with the rest retrieved from reference TRBV5-1 and TRBJ1-2, is KAGVTQTPRYLIKTRGQQVTLSCSPISGHRSVSWYQQTPGQGLQFLFEYFSETQRNKGNFPGRFSGRQFSNSRSEMNVSTLELGDSALYLCASSPSGREEYGYTFGSGTRLTVV.